Following are 5 T cell receptor beta chains from one sample sequenced in a study of T cells in Graves' hyperthyroidism and ophthalmopathy (dated by TCRdb to between 2018 and 2020). Receptor amplification or capture employed multiplex PCR. Sequencing was performed on an Illumina HiSeq 2000. TCR beta CDR3 regions were amplified from RNA transcripts. For the first round of RT-PCR on the TCR CDR3, the HTBI primer set was used together with the Qiagen OneStep RT-PCR kit. In TCRdb, the public reads were trimmed at Q25 with fastp and aligned with MiXCR, with productive beta chains retained. One record per CDR3 amino acid sequence lists the most common genes and DNA. The sample has over 500,000 distinct CDR3 sequences on record, 40% to 50% of them singletons. The top ten clonotypes cover about 43% of the sample. The specimen sequenced was peripheral blood or thyroid tissue (not recorded which). These receptors were collected from an adult woman with Graves' disease, either hyperthyroidism or ophthalmopathy (not recorded which).

The chain is built from TRBV7-3 and TRBJ2-5; possible D gene TRBD1, 6 bases. Germline CDR1 and CDR2: SGHTA and FQGTGA. Deletions cut 2 bases from V and 4 bases from J, with 11 bases between. This CDR3 has 14 amino acids. CDR3 sequence (DNA): TGTGCCAGCAGCTTACTAGGGGGTGGAGAGACCCAGTACTTC. It is translated as CASSLLGGGETQYF.

In this sample, this clonotype turned up many times. The V gene is TRBV2, the J gene TRBJ2-2; D is possibly TRBD1 (5 bases). Germline V gene sequence: CDR1 SNHLY, CDR2 FYNNEI. V was cut by 3 bases and J by 4 bases, with 6 bases left in between. This CDR3 is built from 13 residues. CDR3 coding DNA: TGTGCCAGCAGTGATCAGGGCACCGGGGAGCTGTTTTTT. It codes for CASSDQGTGELFF. Variable domain in full (rest from reference TRBV2 and TRBJ2-2): EPEVTQTPSHQVTQMGQEVILRCVPISNHLYFYWYRQILGQKVEFLVSFYNNEISEKSEIFDDQFSVERPDGSNFTLKIRSTKLEDSAMYFCASSDQGTGELFFGEGSRLTVL.

The rearrangement links TRBV19 to TRBJ1-3, with D unresolved. The ends were cut back, 3 bases at V and 9 bases at J, with 6 bases in the middle. CDR3 length: 11 residues. The germline gives CDR1 LNHDA, CDR2 SQIVND (reference sequence). The CDR3: CASSMRSTIYF. As DNA, the CDR3 is TGTGCCAGTAGTATGCGGAGCACCATATATTTT.

In its sample, this clonotype was seen a few times. V and J are TRBV9 and TRBJ1-5; D may be TRBD1 (5 bases). From germline, CDR1 is SGDLS and CDR2 YYNGEE. The V end lost 5 bases, the J end lost 3 bases, and 15 bases lay between the germline ends. The CDR3 covers 15 residues. The CDR3 bases are TGTGCCAGCAGGAGAGCAGGGAATGTCAATCAGCCCCAGCATTTT. It codes for CASRRAGNVNQPQHF.

The gene calls are TRBV6-1 and TRBJ2-5; the match to TRBD2 covers 9 bases. CDR1 and CDR2 from the germline V gene are MNHNS and SASEGT. The CDR3 is 15 amino acids. Trimming removed 6 bases from V and 5 bases from J; junction bases left unmatched: 10. The CDR3 DNA reads as TGTGCCAGCAGACCCTTAGCGGGAGAGCCTGAGACCCAGTACTTC. Translating it yields CASRPLAGEPETQYF.